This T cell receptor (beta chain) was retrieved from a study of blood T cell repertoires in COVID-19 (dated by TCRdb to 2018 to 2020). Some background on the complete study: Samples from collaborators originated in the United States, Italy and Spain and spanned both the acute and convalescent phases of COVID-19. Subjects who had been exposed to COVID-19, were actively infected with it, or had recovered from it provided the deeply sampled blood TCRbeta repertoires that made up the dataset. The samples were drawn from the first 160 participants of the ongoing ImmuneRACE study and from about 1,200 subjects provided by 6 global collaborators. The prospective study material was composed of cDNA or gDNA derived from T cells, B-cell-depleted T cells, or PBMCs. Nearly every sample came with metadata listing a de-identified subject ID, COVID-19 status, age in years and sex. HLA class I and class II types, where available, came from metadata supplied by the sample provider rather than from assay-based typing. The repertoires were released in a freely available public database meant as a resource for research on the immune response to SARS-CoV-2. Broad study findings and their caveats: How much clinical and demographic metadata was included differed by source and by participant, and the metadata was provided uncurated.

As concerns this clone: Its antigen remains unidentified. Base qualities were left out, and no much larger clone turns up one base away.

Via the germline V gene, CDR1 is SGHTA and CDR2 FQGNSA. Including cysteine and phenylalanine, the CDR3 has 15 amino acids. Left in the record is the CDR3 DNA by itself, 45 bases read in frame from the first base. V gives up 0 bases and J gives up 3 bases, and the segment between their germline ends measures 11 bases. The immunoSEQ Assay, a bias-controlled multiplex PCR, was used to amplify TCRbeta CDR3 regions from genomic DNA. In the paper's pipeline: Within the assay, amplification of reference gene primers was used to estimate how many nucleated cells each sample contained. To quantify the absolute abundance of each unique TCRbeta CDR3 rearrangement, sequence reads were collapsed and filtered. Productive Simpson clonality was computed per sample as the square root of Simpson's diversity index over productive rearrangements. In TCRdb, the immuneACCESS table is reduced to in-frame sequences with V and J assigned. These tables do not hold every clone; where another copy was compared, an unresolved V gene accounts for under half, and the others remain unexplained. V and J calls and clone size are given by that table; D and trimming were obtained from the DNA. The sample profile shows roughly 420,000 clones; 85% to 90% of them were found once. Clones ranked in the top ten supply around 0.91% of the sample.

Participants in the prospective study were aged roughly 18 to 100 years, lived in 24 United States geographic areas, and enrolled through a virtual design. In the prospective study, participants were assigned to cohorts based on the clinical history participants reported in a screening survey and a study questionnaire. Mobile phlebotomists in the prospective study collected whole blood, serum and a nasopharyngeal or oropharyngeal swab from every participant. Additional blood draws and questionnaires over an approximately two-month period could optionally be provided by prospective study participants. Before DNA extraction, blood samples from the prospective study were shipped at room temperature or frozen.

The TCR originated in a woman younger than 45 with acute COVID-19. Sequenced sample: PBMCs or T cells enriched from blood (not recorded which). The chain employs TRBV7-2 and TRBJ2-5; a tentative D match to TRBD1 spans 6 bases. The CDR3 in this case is CASSLAGAVKETQYF. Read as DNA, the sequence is TGTGCCAGCAGCTTAGCGGGGGCGGTCAAAGAGACCCAGTACTTC.